What follows are 2 T cell receptor beta chains derived from one specimen sequenced in a study of T cell repertoires and Cas9 in healthy adults. This table comes from immunoSEQ multiplex PCR, and its TCRdb copy is limited to in-frame clones, with some not included. The data show some 20,000 clones, with about 89% seen just once and around 1.5% held by the top ten. Material for sequencing was CD4+ effector T cells (CD127+, CD25-, CD137-, CD154-) from PBMCs; culture status not recorded. These receptors all come from a human donor in good health.

The chain recombines TRBV4-2 with TRBJ2-1; 12 bases are a match to TRBD2. The CDR3 has 17 residues. Trimming took 0 bases from V and 9 from J; bases not matched to a gene: 9. Germline values: CDR1 LGHNA, CDR2 YNFKEQ. CDR3 protein: CASSQDRLLAGGVEQFF. CDR3 in DNA: TGTGCCAGCAGCCAAGATCGGTTGCTAGCGGGGGGGGTTGAGCAGTTCTTC.

V usage is TRBV6-1 and J usage is TRBJ2-3, with TRBD2 matching 7 bases. In germline, CDR1 is MNHNS, CDR2 SASEGT. The CDR3 length is 18 residues. The J segment lost 3 bases and the V segment lost 1 base, leaving 13 bases of the junction unmatched. CDR3 DNA: TGTGCCAGCAGTGAAGTTGGGGGAGGGAGCAGTATAACAGATACGCAGTATTTT. Protein product: CASSEVGGGSSITDTQYF.